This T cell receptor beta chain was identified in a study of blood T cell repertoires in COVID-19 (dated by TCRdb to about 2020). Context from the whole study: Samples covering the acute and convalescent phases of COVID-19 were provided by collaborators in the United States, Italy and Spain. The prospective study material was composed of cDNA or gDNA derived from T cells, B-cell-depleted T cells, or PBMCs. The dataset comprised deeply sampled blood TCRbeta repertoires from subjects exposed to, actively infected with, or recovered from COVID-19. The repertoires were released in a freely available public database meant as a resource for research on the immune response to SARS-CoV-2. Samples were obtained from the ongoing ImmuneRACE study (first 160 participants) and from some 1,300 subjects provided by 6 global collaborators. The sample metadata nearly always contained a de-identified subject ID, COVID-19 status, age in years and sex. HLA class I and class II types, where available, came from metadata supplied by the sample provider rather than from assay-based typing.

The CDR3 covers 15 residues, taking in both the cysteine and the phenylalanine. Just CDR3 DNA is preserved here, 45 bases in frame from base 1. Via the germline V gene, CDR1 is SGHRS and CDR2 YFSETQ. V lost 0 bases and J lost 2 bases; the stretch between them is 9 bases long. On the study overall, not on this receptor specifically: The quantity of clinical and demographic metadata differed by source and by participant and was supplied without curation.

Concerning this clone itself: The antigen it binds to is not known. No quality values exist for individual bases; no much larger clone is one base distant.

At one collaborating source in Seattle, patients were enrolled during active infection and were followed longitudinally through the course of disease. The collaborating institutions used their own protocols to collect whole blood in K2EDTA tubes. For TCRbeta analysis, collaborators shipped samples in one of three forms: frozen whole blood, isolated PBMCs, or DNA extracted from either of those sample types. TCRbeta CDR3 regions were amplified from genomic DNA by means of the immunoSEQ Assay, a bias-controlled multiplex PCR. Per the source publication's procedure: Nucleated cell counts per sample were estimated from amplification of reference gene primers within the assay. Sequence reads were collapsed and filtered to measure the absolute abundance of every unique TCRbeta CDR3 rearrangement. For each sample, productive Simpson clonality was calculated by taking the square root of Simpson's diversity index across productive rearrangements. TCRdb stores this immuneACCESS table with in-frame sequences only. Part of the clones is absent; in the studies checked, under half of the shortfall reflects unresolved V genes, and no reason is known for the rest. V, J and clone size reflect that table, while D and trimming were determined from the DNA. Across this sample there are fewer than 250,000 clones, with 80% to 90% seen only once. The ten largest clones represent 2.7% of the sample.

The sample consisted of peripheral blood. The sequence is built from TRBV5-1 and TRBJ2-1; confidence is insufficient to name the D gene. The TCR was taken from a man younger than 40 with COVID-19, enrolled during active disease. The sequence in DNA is TGCGCCAGCAGCTTGGAAGCCAGGACCTACAATGAGCAGTTCTTC. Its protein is CASSLEARTYNEQFF.